This T cell receptor beta chain originates from a study of T cell repertoires in cytomegalovirus infection (dated by TCRdb to the late 2010s). For the wider study: Recently identified HLA-C-restricted CMV epitopes, whose presentation resists viral immunomodulation, were targeted by peptide stimulations together with well-studied HLA-B-restricted epitopes. Because public TCR beta signatures pointed to carriage of CMV infection together with the matching HLA type, the HLA type of each donor mattered for the analysis.

The treatment or condition label corresponds to: in vitro stimulation with specific CMV peptide epitopes to enrich CMV-specific T cells. The germline ends are 13 bases apart after V is trimmed by 3 bases and J by 8 bases. Looking up the germline V gene yields CDR1 MGHDK and CDR2 SYGVNS. Including the terminal cysteine and phenylalanine, the CDR3 comprises 13 residues. The sequence is cut down to CDR3 DNA, 39 bases in frame from base 1. Overall study results and their limits: In both this cohort and an independent cohort of under 450 donors, the cumulative frequency of public TCR beta family members distinguished carriers of CMV infection plus the relevant HLA type. In the ex vivo response, HLA-C-restricted CMV-specific TCR beta clonotypes were dominant, and in two of eight donors the single most frequent clonotype came from this HLA-C-restricted group.

With regard to this clonotype: This clone's antigen is unknown. Base-call qualities are not available, and no considerably larger clone is one nucleotide away.

TCRdb names Illumina HiSeq 1500 as the instrument used. TCRdb ran its own pipeline on the public reads, namely fastp trimming at Q25 and MiXCR clone calling, and kept in-frame beta chains. Every entry covers one CDR3 protein and lists the most common genes and DNA from its rows. Within this sample are around 770,000 distinct CDR3 sequences, with approximately 32% of them counted one time only. The top ten clones comprise 10% to 15% of the sample. The receptor was derived from a human donor in good health (CMV status not recorded). Some clones in this sample may be carry-over from other donors' samples. The sequencing here drew on cultured CD8+ T cells from PBMCs, taken from culture after CMV antigen stimulation. The receptor chain draws on TRBV25-1 and TRBJ1-2; there is no confident call for the D gene. Read as DNA, the sequence is TGTGCCAGCAGTGAGTCGGACTTTTCGGGCTACACCTTC. Its protein product is CASSESDFSGYTF.